The 18 T cell receptor beta chains below all came from one sample that was sequenced in a study of long-term antiretroviral therapy in people with HIV. Version v3.0 of the immunoSEQ assay ran at survey level. Assay: immunoSEQ multiplex PCR; the TCRdb copy retains only in-frame clones and omits some. The sample has some 33,000 clones; about four fifths are singletons. Source: unsorted PBMCs, taken 0.6 years after starting antiretroviral therapy. These receptors all stem from a young man with HIV.

This clone was detected a few times. The chain recombines TRBV7-9 with TRBJ1-5; 12 bases fit TRBD1. Looked up from germline, CDR1 is SEHNR and CDR2 is FQNEAQ (reference sequence). The CDR3 sequence is 17 residues long. Losses at the gene ends were 5 bases for V and 4 bases for J; bases not matched to a gene: 9. This CDR3 is CASSLGTGGGSNQPQHF. Here the CDR3 DNA reads TGTGCCAGCAGCCTCGGGACAGGGGGCGGTAGTAATCAGCCCCAGCATTTT.

This chain connects TRBV29-1 to TRBJ2-3; D may match TRBD1 or TRBD2 (6 bases each). CDR1 SQVTM and CDR2 ANQGSEA come from the germline V gene. This CDR3 has 16 amino acids. Trimming shortened V by 4 bases and J by 0 bases, and 17 bases separated the two germline ends. CDR3 in DNA: TGCAGCGTTGGGGGGGCAGGGCCGGTAAGCACAGATACGCAGTATTTT. Residues: CSVGGAGPVSTDTQYF.

The gene calls are TRBV5-1 and TRBJ1-3; 7 positions match TRBD1. Germline lookup yields CDR1 SGHRS and CDR2 YFSETQ. The trim removed 4 bases at V and 0 bases at J, leaving 13 bases unmatched. CDR3 length: 18 amino acids. The CDR3 DNA is TGCGCCAGCAGCCAATTATCCACAGGGGCCTACTCTGGAAACACCATATATTTT. Translated, it gives CASSQLSTGAYSGNTIYF.

This rearrangement joins TRBV13 to TRBJ2-3; no reliable D call. Germline-derived CDR1 and CDR2 are PRHDT and FYEKMQ (reference sequence). The CDR3 is 17 residues long. The germline V and J ends were trimmed by 5 bases and 2 bases, with 20 bases remaining between them. As DNA, the CDR3 is TGTGCCAGCAGCCCAGAGGCCGTAAACCGACCCACAGATACGCAGTATTTT. Translation: CASSPEAVNRPTDTQYF.

The chain employs TRBV28 and TRBJ2-1; possibly TRBD1 for D (6 bases). V lost 5 bases and J lost 8, with 10 bases in between. Germline assignment: CDR1 MDHEN and CDR2 SYDVKM. The CDR3 sequence is 12 residues long. The CDR3 nucleotides are TGTGCCAGCAGTGATAGGACAGATGAGCAGTTCTTC. Translated, it gives CASSDRTDEQFF.

The chain combines TRBV9 with TRBJ1-1, with 8 bases aligning to TRBD1. The CDR3 sequence is 14 residues long. The trim removed 6 bases at V and 4 bases at J, leaving 8 bases unmatched. The germline CDR1 and CDR2 sequences are SGDLS and YYNGEE. CDR3 sequence (DNA): TGTGCCAGCACCCCCGGACAGGGAGGCACTGAAGCTTTCTTT. This translates into CASTPGQGGTEAFF.

The V and J genes are TRBV30 and TRBJ1-5, with TRBD1 as a possible D gene (5 bases). This CDR3 has 14 residues. Germline V gene lookup returns CDR1 GTSNPN and CDR2 SVGIG (reference sequence). Trimming cost V 2 bases and J 2 bases, with 10 bases left between them. CDR3 sequence reads: CAWSIQGGNQPQHF. The DNA for the CDR3 is TGTGCCTGGAGTATCCAGGGTGGCAATCAGCCCCAGCATTTT.

V gene TRBV25-1 combines with J gene TRBJ2-5; 11 bases agree with TRBD1. The CDR3 sequence is 15 residues long. CDR1 and CDR2 from the germline V gene are MGHDK and SYGVNS. With V trimmed by 3 bases and J by 3 bases, 3 bases remained unmatched. The CDR3 DNA follows: TGTGCCAGCAGTGACAGGGGACAGGGGGAAGAGACCCAGTACTTC. This translates into CASSDRGQGEETQYF.

This chain's CDR3 is CASSYQGGSYNEQFF. The DNA of the CDR3 is TGTGCCAGCAGCTACCAGGGGGGCTCCTACAATGAGCAGTTCTTC. The rearrangement uses TRBV5-5 and TRBJ2-1, with a tentative D call TRBD1 (7 bases). Germline V gives CDR1 SGHKS, CDR2 YYEKEE (reference sequence). V lost 3 bases, J lost 0 bases, and 10 bases lay in between. This CDR3 spans 15 amino acids. The whole variable domain, remainder taken from reference TRBV5-5 and TRBJ2-1, is DAGVTQSPTHLIKTRGQQVTLRCSPISGHKSVSWYQQVLGQGPQFIFQYYEKEERGRGNFPDRFSARQFPNYSSELNVNALLLGDSALYLCASSYQGGSYNEQFFGPGTRLTVL.

The chain uses TRBV27 and TRBJ2-7, with 11 bases matching TRBD2. The V and J ends lost 5 bases and 3 bases, in that order; junction bases with no gene match: 18. This CDR3 spans 19 amino acids. The germline V gene has CDR1 MNHEY and CDR2 SMNVEV (reference sequence). The CDR3 DNA sequence: TGTGCCAGCAGTAAGAGACTAGCGGGACTCCCCGGGGTGGGCTACGAGCAGTACTTC. Translation gives CASSKRLAGLPGVGYEQYF.

The rearrangement uses TRBV28 and TRBJ2-1, with D unresolved. The germline V gene has CDR1 MDHEN and CDR2 SYDVKM. CDR3 length: 12 amino acids. Deletions cut 2 bases from V and 10 bases from J, with 9 bases between. The DNA of the CDR3 is TGTGCCAGCAGTTTAGTAGCACGCGAGCAGTTCTTC. Protein sequence: CASSLVAREQFF.

The chain joins TRBV4-3 to TRBJ2-3; 7 bases fit TRBD1. The CDR3 has 17 residues. The ends lost 0 bases at V and 6 bases at J; junction bases unmatched: 12. Germline CDR1 reads LGHNA; CDR2 reads YSLEER. CDR3 coding DNA: TGCGCCAGCAGCCAAGATGTACAGGGGATACGCAGGGATACGCAGTATTTT. It codes for CASSQDVQGIRRDTQYF.

The J gene is TRBJ2-1, the V gene TRBV15; D is possibly TRBD2 (5 bases). The CDR3 covers 14 residues. The V gene's germline CDR1 is LNHNV and CDR2 YYDKDF (reference sequence). Trimming shortened V by 3 bases and J by 8 bases, and 14 bases separated the two germline ends. This chain's CDR3 is CATSRGSPGDEQFF. In DNA, the CDR3 is TGTGCCACCAGCAGGGGATCTCCCGGGGATGAGCAGTTCTTC.

J is TRBJ1-2 and V is TRBV6-5; D unclear. This CDR3 comprises 15 residues. The V gene lost 6 bases and the J gene lost 2 bases, with 16 bases spanning the gap. Germline CDR1 MNHEY, CDR2 SVGAGI. In nucleotides, the CDR3 is TGTGCCAGCAGCTCCCCCCGGCTCCCGAACTATGGCTACACCTTC. Encoded protein: CASSSPRLPNYGYTF.

This clone was detected only once. This chain joins TRBV5-4 and TRBJ2-3; no firm D call. The CDR3 totals 15 residues. The V and J ends lost 5 bases and 1 base respectively, with 14 bases between them. CDR1 SGHNT and CDR2 YYREEE come from the germline V gene (reference sequence). The CDR3 reads CASRSAKTRTDTQYF. The DNA of the CDR3 is TGTGCCAGCAGATCGGCGAAGACCCGCACAGATACGCAGTATTTT. The entire variable domain, with the rest obtained from reference TRBV5-4 and TRBJ2-3, is as follows: ETGVTQSPTHLIKTRGQQVTLRCSSQSGHNTVSWYQQALGQGPQFIFQYYREEENGRGNFPPRFSGLQFPNYSSELNVNALELDDSALYLCASRSAKTRTDTQYFGPGTRLTVL.

The rearrangement links TRBV4-1 to TRBJ1-5; TRBD1 agrees at 8 bases. V dropped 5 bases and J dropped 6; count of bases not matched to a gene: 9. The germline V gene encodes CDR1 MGHRA and CDR2 YSYEKL. This CDR3 is built from 15 residues. CDR3 residues: CASSTFFDRGQPQHF. DNA of the CDR3: TGCGCCAGCAGCACCTTTTTCGACAGGGGTCAGCCCCAGCATTTT.

J is TRBJ2-7 and V is TRBV7-8; 11 nucleotides agree with TRBD1. With V trimmed by 5 bases and J by 6 bases, 12 bases remained unmatched. Germline V gene lookup returns CDR1 SGHVS and CDR2 FQNEAQ. The CDR3 covers 16 residues. CDR3 region: CASSIKRAGTGGEQYF. For the CDR3, the DNA is TGTGCCAGCAGCATAAAGCGTGCCGGGACAGGGGGCGAGCAGTACTTC.

The V gene is TRBV14, the J gene TRBJ2-1; possibly TRBD1 for D (6 bases). Germline CDR1 and CDR2: SGHDN and FVKESK. The CDR3 has 16 residues. V gave up 4 bases and J gave up 4 bases, with 17 bases separating them. CDR3 in amino acids: CASSPLPAGEYNEQFF. CDR3 coding DNA: TGTGCCAGCAGCCCGCTTCCGGCAGGGGAATACAATGAGCAGTTCTTC.